This T cell receptor beta chain was documented in a study of control samples from healthy donors and cancer patients. The table lists this clone with a count of one. TCRdb's table, derived via immunoSEQ multiplex PCR, lists solely in-frame clones and lacks some. Of some 220,000 clones in the sample, about 95% were seen once. Germline V CDR1 and CDR2: SGHRS, YFSETQ. This CDR3 comprises 15 residues. Trimming removed 0 bases at V and 7 bases at J, with 15 bases between. This clonotype was obtained from a man between 50 and 59 years old in good health. Sequences were obtained from blood. V and J are TRBV5-1 and TRBJ2-3; D unresolved. CDR3 bases: TGCGCCAGCAGCTTGGCCGACCCCGTGTATAATACGCAGTATTTT. Protein sequence: CASSLADPVYNTQYF.